This is a list of T cell receptor beta chains from one sample in a study of identical twins. MiXCR, applied by TCRdb to the 5' RACE reads, yields one record per CDR3 protein. The repertoire includes around 240,000 distinct CDR3 sequences, roughly 10% of them detected once, and approximately 9.1% sits in the top ten. Sequencing was done on a sample of memory T cells sorted from blood. Every receptor here comes from a man aged 50 to 59 in good health. Both conserved end residues are part of each CDR3. Fields, in order: CDR3 DNA, CDR3 protein, V gene, D gene, J gene, clone size. A D gene is named only where the DNA matches it firmly. Size values are once, few and many counts, or a class for expanded clones, and some rows have none.

CDR3 DNA: TGTGCCAGCACTCAGGGGGGTCGGGGGCAGCCCCAGCATTTT; CDR3 protein: CASTQGGRGQPQHF; V gene: TRBV6-2/TRBV6-3; D gene: TRBD1; J gene: TRBJ1-5; clone size: few
CDR3 DNA: TGTGCCAGCAGCTTAATTGGAATCTTAACTACAACCGGGGAGCTGTTTTTT; CDR3 protein: CASSLIGILTTTGELFF; V gene: TRBV7-9; D gene: .; J gene: TRBJ2-2; clone size: many
CDR3 DNA: TGTGCCAGCAGCGTGGGATTAGTCGTTTCGGGAAACACCATATATTTT; CDR3 protein: CASSVGLVVSGNTIYF; V gene: TRBV9; D gene: .; J gene: TRBJ1-3; clone size: .
CDR3 DNA: TGTGCCAGCAGTGGACAGGGTTTGGAGACCCAGTACTTC; CDR3 protein: CASSGQGLETQYF; V gene: TRBV25-1; D gene: TRBD1; J gene: TRBJ2-5; clone size: many
CDR3 DNA: TGTGCCAGCAGACGCCACAGGAGCCGCTACGAGCAGTACTTC; CDR3 protein: CASRRHRSRYEQYF; V gene: TRBV6-1; D gene: .; J gene: TRBJ2-7; clone size: few
CDR3 DNA: TGTGCCAGCAGCCCCCCAGCGGGGACGGATACGCAGTATTTT; CDR3 protein: CASSPPAGTDTQYF; V gene: TRBV7-2; D gene: TRBD2; J gene: TRBJ2-3; clone size: many
CDR3 DNA: TGCGCCAGCAGTCAATTCTCTATTAGCGGGGGGACTCGGCAGTTCTTC; CDR3 protein: CASSQFSISGGTRQFF; V gene: TRBV23-1; D gene: TRBD2; J gene: TRBJ2-1; clone size: .
CDR3 DNA: TGCGCCAGCAGCTTCCGACAGGGGACTAACACCGGGGAGCTGTTTTTT; CDR3 protein: CASSFRQGTNTGELFF; V gene: TRBV5-1; D gene: TRBD1; J gene: TRBJ2-2; clone size: many
CDR3 DNA: TGTGCCAGCAGCTGGGGGGAGGGCTCCTACAATGAGCAGTTCTTC; CDR3 protein: CASSWGEGSYNEQFF; V gene: TRBV7-2; D gene: TRBD2; J gene: TRBJ2-1; clone size: many
CDR3 DNA: TGTGCCAGCAGCTTGGTCACTAGCGGAACCCCCTACAATGAGCAGTTCTTC; CDR3 protein: CASSLVTSGTPYNEQFF; V gene: TRBV5-5; D gene: TRBD2; J gene: TRBJ2-1; clone size: .
CDR3 DNA: TGTGCCAGCAATGTCGACTCTGGAAACACCATATATTTT; CDR3 protein: CASNVDSGNTIYF; V gene: TRBV2; D gene: .; J gene: TRBJ1-3; clone size: many
CDR3 DNA: TGTGCCAGCAGCTCTCCTAGCGGGAGGGGATGGAATGAGCAGTTCTTC; CDR3 protein: CASSSPSGRGWNEQFF; V gene: TRBV28; D gene: TRBD2; J gene: TRBJ2-1; clone size: few
CDR3 DNA: TGTGCCAGCTCACCACCGAGAGGGGTAGTAGTTCGCAATGAGCAGTTCTTC; CDR3 protein: CASSPPRGVVVRNEQFF; V gene: TRBV18; D gene: .; J gene: TRBJ2-1; clone size: .
CDR3 DNA: TGTGCCAGCAGCGTAGGACAGGGACAGCAGACCCAGTACTTC; CDR3 protein: CASSVGQGQQTQYF; V gene: TRBV9; D gene: TRBD1; J gene: TRBJ2-5; clone size: .
CDR3 DNA: TGTGCCAGCAGCTTAAATTCGGTCCAGTACTTC; CDR3 protein: CASSLNSVQYF; V gene: TRBV7-6; D gene: .; J gene: TRBJ2-5; clone size: .
CDR3 DNA: TGCGCCAGCAGCCTCGACAGACCCTACGAGCAGTACTTC; CDR3 protein: CASSLDRPYEQYF; V gene: TRBV5-1; D gene: .; J gene: TRBJ2-7; clone size: .
CDR3 DNA: TGTGCCAGCAGTTTAGCGGGGGGGCAGGGTGAGCAGTTCTTC; CDR3 protein: CASSLAGGQGEQFF; V gene: TRBV12-3/TRBV12-4; D gene: .; J gene: TRBJ2-1; clone size: many
CDR3 DNA: TGTGCCAGCAGCTTAGCGCTGACAGGGCCAAATCAGCCCCAGCATTTT; CDR3 protein: CASSLALTGPNQPQHF; V gene: TRBV7-8; D gene: TRBD1; J gene: TRBJ1-5; clone size: .
CDR3 DNA: TGTGCCAGCAGTTTATCCGGCATCTACAATGAGCAGTTCTTC; CDR3 protein: CASSLSGIYNEQFF; V gene: TRBV28; D gene: .; J gene: TRBJ2-1; clone size: many
CDR3 DNA: TGTGCCAGCACCGCACGGACTAGCGGGGGCACAGATACGCAGTATTTT; CDR3 protein: CASTARTSGGTDTQYF; V gene: TRBV7-9; D gene: TRBD2; J gene: TRBJ2-3; clone size: .
CDR3 DNA: TGTGCCAGCAGCCAAGTTCGTAATCTAGCGTCGGGCGAGCAGTACTTC; CDR3 protein: CASSQVRNLASGEQYF; V gene: TRBV3-1; D gene: .; J gene: TRBJ2-7; clone size: few
CDR3 DNA: TGTGCCAGGGCATCGGGACTAGCGGGAGGGCCACCCTACTCCGAGCAGTACTTC; CDR3 protein: CARASGLAGGPPYSEQYF; V gene: TRBV19; D gene: TRBD2; J gene: TRBJ2-7; clone size: .
CDR3 DNA: TGTGCCAGCTCACCCACAGGGGGTTCTAGCACAGATACGCAGTATTTT; CDR3 protein: CASSPTGGSSTDTQYF; V gene: TRBV18; D gene: TRBD1; J gene: TRBJ2-3; clone size: .
CDR3 DNA: TGTGCCAGCAGAACGGACGGCAGCTCTGGAAACACCATATATTTT; CDR3 protein: CASRTDGSSGNTIYF; V gene: TRBV27; D gene: .; J gene: TRBJ1-3; clone size: few
CDR3 DNA: TGCGCCAGCAGCTCTGGCCAAGGCTACACCTTC; CDR3 protein: CASSSGQGYTF; V gene: TRBV5-1; D gene: .; J gene: TRBJ1-2; clone size: many
CDR3 DNA: TGTGCCAGCAGTTTTCACAGGGTCACCGGGGAGCTGTTTTTT; CDR3 protein: CASSFHRVTGELFF; V gene: TRBV6-2/TRBV6-3; D gene: .; J gene: TRBJ2-2; clone size: once
CDR3 DNA: TGTGCCAGCAGCGTTACCGGGACAGGGAGTATATGGGGGAACGGAAAACTGTTTTTT; CDR3 protein: CASSVTGTGSIWGNGKLFF; V gene: TRBV7-2; D gene: TRBD1; J gene: TRBJ1-4; clone size: many
CDR3 DNA: TGCGCCAGCAGCCGATTACAGGGGAGGCAGACCTACGAGCAGTACTTC; CDR3 protein: CASSRLQGRQTYEQYF; V gene: TRBV5-1; D gene: .; J gene: TRBJ2-7; clone size: .
CDR3 DNA: TGTGCCAGCAGCTTAGGGAGACAGATCTACGAGCAGTACTTC; CDR3 protein: CASSLGRQIYEQYF; V gene: TRBV7-8; D gene: .; J gene: TRBJ2-7; clone size: many
CDR3 DNA: TGCAGCGTTTCTGCGGGAGGGACTAGCACAGATACGCAGTATTTT; CDR3 protein: CSVSAGGTSTDTQYF; V gene: TRBV29-1; D gene: TRBD2; J gene: TRBJ2-3; clone size: few
CDR3 DNA: TGCAGTGCTGGAGGGACTAGCGGGGGCAATGAGCAGTTCTTC; CDR3 protein: CSAGGTSGGNEQFF; V gene: TRBV20-1; D gene: TRBD2; J gene: TRBJ2-1; clone size: many
CDR3 DNA: TGTGCCAGCAGCCCAGCAATCACCGGGGAGCTGTTTTTT; CDR3 protein: CASSPAITGELFF; V gene: TRBV27; D gene: .; J gene: TRBJ2-2; clone size: many
CDR3 DNA: TGTGCCAGCAGTGACACAGGCACAGATACGCAGTATTTT; CDR3 protein: CASSDTGTDTQYF; V gene: TRBV28; D gene: .; J gene: TRBJ2-3; clone size: .
CDR3 DNA: TGCGCCAGCAGCCAAGAAGGGCCTGGGGCAGGGGCCCTTCCTGGGGACGAGCAGTACTTC; CDR3 protein: CASSQEGPGAGALPGDEQYF; V gene: TRBV4-3; D gene: .; J gene: TRBJ2-7; clone size: few
CDR3 DNA: TGTGCCAGCAGACAGGGCTCCTATAATTCACCCCTCCACTTT; CDR3 protein: CASRQGSYNSPLHF; V gene: TRBV6-1; D gene: .; J gene: TRBJ1-6; clone size: many
CDR3 DNA: TGTGCCAGCAGCGTAGAGCTAGCGGGAGTTGGCACAGATACGCAGTATTTT; CDR3 protein: CASSVELAGVGTDTQYF; V gene: TRBV9; D gene: TRBD2; J gene: TRBJ2-3; clone size: few
CDR3 DNA: TGTGCCAGCAGCTTAAGGCGGGGGGGCCTTACAGATACGCAGTATTTT; CDR3 protein: CASSLRRGGLTDTQYF; V gene: TRBV7-2; D gene: TRBD2; J gene: TRBJ2-3; clone size: .
CDR3 DNA: TGTGCCAGCAGCGATCAAGAGACCCAGTACTTC; CDR3 protein: CASSDQETQYF; V gene: TRBV5-6; D gene: .; J gene: TRBJ2-5; clone size: many
CDR3 DNA: TGCAGTGCTAGGCTACGGGGGCAAGAGACCCAGTACTTC; CDR3 protein: CSARLRGQETQYF; V gene: TRBV20-1; D gene: .; J gene: TRBJ2-5; clone size: few
CDR3 DNA: TGTGCCAGCAGCAAGGGGGGGCATAGCACAGATACGCAGTATTTT; CDR3 protein: CASSKGGHSTDTQYF; V gene: TRBV5-4; D gene: .; J gene: TRBJ2-3; clone size: many
CDR3 DNA: TGTGCCAGCAGCACCGGACACTTGAACACTGAAGCTTTCTTT; CDR3 protein: CASSTGHLNTEAFF; V gene: TRBV5-5; D gene: .; J gene: TRBJ1-1; clone size: .
CDR3 DNA: TGTGCCAGCAGTACGACAGGGTATGCCAAAAACATTCAGTACTTC; CDR3 protein: CASSTTGYAKNIQYF; V gene: TRBV28; D gene: TRBD1; J gene: TRBJ2-4; clone size: .
CDR3 DNA: TGTGCCAGCAGTTTGCACGGCGGGAAAGAGACCCAGTACTTC; CDR3 protein: CASSLHGGKETQYF; V gene: TRBV12-3/TRBV12-4; D gene: .; J gene: TRBJ2-5; clone size: many
CDR3 DNA: TGTGCCAGCAGCCCCACCCACGGCAATCAGCCCCAGCATTTT; CDR3 protein: CASSPTHGNQPQHF; V gene: TRBV5-5; D gene: .; J gene: TRBJ1-5; clone size: .
CDR3 DNA: TGTGCCAGCAGTTCGCGGGACTACAATGAGCAGTTCTTC; CDR3 protein: CASSSRDYNEQFF; V gene: TRBV28; D gene: .; J gene: TRBJ2-1; clone size: .
CDR3 DNA: TGCAGTGCTATCTCAGCGTCCAAACCCAGCTCCTACAATGAGCAGTTCTTC; CDR3 protein: CSAISASKPSSYNEQFF; V gene: TRBV20-1; D gene: .; J gene: TRBJ2-1; clone size: many
CDR3 DNA: TGCGCCAGCAGCTCTACCGGGACAGGGGGCTTCGGCACTGAAGCTTTCTTT; CDR3 protein: CASSSTGTGGFGTEAFF; V gene: TRBV5-1; D gene: TRBD1; J gene: TRBJ1-1; clone size: many
CDR3 DNA: TGTGCCATCAGTGGGACTACCGGGGAGCTGTTTTTT; CDR3 protein: CAISGTTGELFF; V gene: TRBV10-3; D gene: .; J gene: TRBJ2-2; clone size: many
CDR3 DNA: TGTGCCAGCAGTCCCCAAGTTTCGGGGTATGGCTACACCTTC; CDR3 protein: CASSPQVSGYGYTF; V gene: TRBV12-3/TRBV12-4; D gene: .; J gene: TRBJ1-2; clone size: few
CDR3 DNA: TGTGCCAGTAGTTTGACTAGCGGGACCGTCAATGAGCAGTTCTTC; CDR3 protein: CASSLTSGTVNEQFF; V gene: TRBV19; D gene: TRBD2; J gene: TRBJ2-1; clone size: few
CDR3 DNA: TGCGCCAGCAGCCAAGAGGTGACAGGGGGCGCGTTATGGAATTCACCCCTCCACTTT; CDR3 protein: CASSQEVTGGALWNSPLHF; V gene: TRBV4-3; D gene: TRBD1; J gene: TRBJ1-6; clone size: many
CDR3 DNA: TGTGCCAGCAGTACAAACTCCGGGACTAGCGGGAGCCCCTTAAGCGTCGAGCAGTACTTC; CDR3 protein: CASSTNSGTSGSPLSVEQYF; V gene: TRBV28; D gene: TRBD2; J gene: TRBJ2-7; clone size: many
CDR3 DNA: TGCAGTGCTACACGCTGGTACATCCAAGAGACCCAGTACTTC; CDR3 protein: CSATRWYIQETQYF; V gene: TRBV20-1; D gene: .; J gene: TRBJ2-5; clone size: few
CDR3 DNA: TGTGCCAGCAGTGCAGGGGGCGCGAGTAATGAGCAGTTCTTC; CDR3 protein: CASSAGGASNEQFF; V gene: TRBV9; D gene: TRBD1; J gene: TRBJ2-1; clone size: .
CDR3 DNA: TGTGCCAGCAGCTTGGGAACCAGGTTAGGGGGTTCACCCCTCCACTTT; CDR3 protein: CASSLGTRLGGSPLHF; V gene: TRBV7-2; D gene: .; J gene: TRBJ1-6; clone size: few
CDR3 DNA: TGTGCCAGCAGTCCCCGTCTCGGGGTCACTGAAGCTTTCTTT; CDR3 protein: CASSPRLGVTEAFF; V gene: TRBV27; D gene: .; J gene: TRBJ1-1; clone size: few
CDR3 DNA: TGTGCCAGCAGCTTAGGAGAGGCTAGTGAGCAGTTCTTC; CDR3 protein: CASSLGEASEQFF; V gene: TRBV7-2; D gene: .; J gene: TRBJ2-1; clone size: .